Sequencing of this TCR beta chain was carried out in a study of response to subunit inactivated influenza vaccine. A single record per CDR3 protein comes from TCRdb applying MiXCR to the RT-PCR reads. The profile shows 600,000 to 700,000 distinct CDR3 sequences, roughly 15% of them singletons. There are 14 residues in the CDR3. V was clipped by 3 bases and J by 0 bases, with 10 bases between them. Germline assignment: CDR1 DFQATT and CDR2 SNEGSKA (reference sequence). The sample was PBMCs from blood, taken 14 to 15 days before vaccination. The sequence was collected from a middle-aged man who received an inactivated influenza vaccine. The chain combines TRBV20-1 with TRBJ2-3; D unclear. The CDR3 bases are TGCAGTGCTAGGGACCGGGCTAGCACAGATACGCAGTATTTT. Protein: CSARDRASTDTQYF.